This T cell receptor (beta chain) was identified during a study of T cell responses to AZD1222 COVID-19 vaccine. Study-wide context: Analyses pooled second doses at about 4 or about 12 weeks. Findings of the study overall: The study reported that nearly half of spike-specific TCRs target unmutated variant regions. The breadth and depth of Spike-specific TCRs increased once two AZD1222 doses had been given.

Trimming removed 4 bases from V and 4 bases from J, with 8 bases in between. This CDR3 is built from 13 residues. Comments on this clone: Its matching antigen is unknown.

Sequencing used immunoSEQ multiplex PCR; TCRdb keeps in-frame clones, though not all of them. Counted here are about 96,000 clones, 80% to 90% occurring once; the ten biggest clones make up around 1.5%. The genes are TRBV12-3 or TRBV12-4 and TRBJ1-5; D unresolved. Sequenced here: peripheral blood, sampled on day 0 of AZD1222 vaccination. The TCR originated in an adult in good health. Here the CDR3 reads CASSSDINQPQHF. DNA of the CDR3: TGTGCCAGCAGTTCCGACATAAATCAGCCCCAGCATTTT.